The text below deals with one TCR beta chain. Antigen: not known. This sample stems from a study of graft-versus-host responses after intestinal transplantation. Overall study: For approximately three years after anti-thymocyte globulin induction, all recipients took tacrolimus and steroids.

Broader study findings: Individuals carrying graft-donor T cell macrochimerism showed high graft-versus-host to host-versus-graft clonal ratios in allografts. GvH clonotypes were identified within recipient marrow, with a subset emerging first in ileum or blood. Early post-transplant HvG declines were associated with peak circulating GvH clone levels.

Method: immunoSEQ multiplex PCR; TCRdb's copy keeps in-frame clones and lacks some. The sample records roughly 100,000 clones, 85% to 95% being singletons. The receptor's source is a human donor who was the organ donor for an intestinal transplant. This material consisted of unstimulated CD8+ T cells sorted from spleen or lymph node cells, taken before transplant.

In DNA, the CDR3 is TGTGCCAGCAGCCTGTCGGGTAGCAGCACAGATACGCAGTATTTT. Protein: CASSLSGSSTDTQYF. V and J are TRBV7-3 and TRBJ2-3; D remains ambiguous. The germline V gene encodes CDR1 SGHTA and CDR2 FQGTGA. This CDR3 is built from 15 residues. V gave up 5 bases and J gave up 0 bases, with 12 bases separating them.